This section outlines one T cell receptor (beta chain) sequence together with its context. Its antigen is undetermined. This CDR3 is built from 16 residues. The germline CDR1 and CDR2 sequences are SGHAT and FQNNGV. Germline trimming cut 0 bases from V and 12 bases from J; bases unmatched to any gene: 11. Method: immunoSEQ multiplex PCR; TCRdb's copy keeps in-frame clones and lacks some. The sample has about 2.1 million clones, roughly 91% seen once; the top ten hold over 1.5%. This entry comes from a study of shared clonotypes between healthy human individuals. Study information: Participating donors consisted of two women and a few men aged 18 to 49. CD4 naive and CD4 memory each took three plates per donor, while CD8 naive took two and CD8 memory one. Study conclusions and caveats: Inspection by rarefaction showed sorted-subset sequencing to be incomplete despite large depth.

It was CD45RO-negative cells, positively selected for CCR7, that made up naive CD8 cells, with terminally differentiated effector memory CD45RA+ cells excluded. The chain combines TRBV11-2 with TRBJ2-5; 12 bases agree with TRBD2. The sample consisted of naive CD8+ T cells from PBMCs. This receptor was taken from a man aged 18 to 29 in good health. Some clones in this sample may be carry-over from other donors' samples. The CDR3 here is CASSLDIASGRVAEYF. CDR3 DNA sequence: TGTGCCAGCAGCTTAGATATCGCTAGCGGGAGGGTAGCAGAGTACTTC.